Each of the 24 T cell receptor beta chains below was sequenced from the same sample in a study of vaccination effects on CD4 cells after COVID-19. For these TCRs, the target antigens are not known. The data were produced by immunoSEQ multiplex PCR, yet TCRdb's version contains in-frame clones alone and is incomplete. The repertoire has under 55,000 clones, approximately 81% of them found once; the top ten carry under 30%. Sequencing followed a ViraFEST assay step that expanded antigen-specific CD4+ T cells with viral peptide pools. On roughly day 9 of culture, CD4+ T cells were separated out. The person was diagnosed with PCR-confirmed SARS-CoV-2 infection between March and December 2020. Sequences were derived from CD4+ T cells from PBMCs cultured with a peptide pool, sampled before COVID-19 vaccination. The receptor source for this set is a human donor who had a prior SARS-CoV-2 infection.

This chain joins TRBV19 and TRBJ2-1; D gene ambiguous. The germline CDR1 and CDR2 sequences are LNHDA and SQIVND (reference sequence). This CDR3 has 12 amino acids. Trimming removed 3 bases at V and 4 bases at J, with 4 bases between. The CDR3 DNA sequence: TGTGCCAGTAGTATGGGTTACAATGAGCAGTTCTTC. Its translation is CASSMGYNEQFF. Full variable domain (missing parts from reference TRBV19 and TRBJ2-1): DGGITQSPKYLFRKEGQNVTLSCEQNLNHDAMYWYRQDPGQGLRLIYYSQIVNDFQKGDIAEGYSVSREKKESFPLTVTSAQKNPTAFYLCASSMGYNEQFFGPGTRLTVL.

The chain employs TRBV18 and TRBJ2-1, with TRBD1 matching 7 bases. The CDR3 is made up of 13 amino acids. In germline, CDR1 is KGHSH, CDR2 LQKENI. Trimming cost V 8 bases and J 4 bases; bases outside gene matches: 5. The CDR3 loop is CASGKGQYNEQFF. DNA of the CDR3: TGTGCCAGCGGTAAGGGACAGTACAATGAGCAGTTCTTC.

This chain's CDR3 is CAISELADNTEAFF. CDR3 sequence (DNA): TGTGCCATCAGTGAGTTAGCAGATAACACTGAAGCTTTCTTT. This chain uses TRBV10-3 with TRBJ1-1; D is unclear. CDR3 length: 14 amino acids. Germline assignment: CDR1 ENHRY and CDR2 SYGVKD. V lost 1 base and J 2 bases, leaving 8 bases between the germline ends.

This sequence joins TRBV5-1 and TRBJ1-2; tentatively, D is TRBD1 (5 bases). Between the trimmed V and J ends, which lost 0 bases and 8 bases, there was a span of 11 bases. The CDR3 is 13 amino acids. Germline V gene sequence: CDR1 SGHRS, CDR2 YFSETQ. As DNA, the CDR3 is TGCGCCAGCAGCTTGGCCCAGGGAAGAGGCTACACCTTC. It translates to CASSLAQGRGYTF.

V gene TRBV27 combines with J gene TRBJ2-1; 8 bases map to TRBD2. V shed 4 bases, J shed 9 bases, and the junction held 8 bases outside the gene matches. The germline V gene encodes CDR1 MNHEY and CDR2 SMNVEV (reference sequence). This CDR3 has 14 residues. For the CDR3, the DNA is TGTGCCAGCAGTTCCAGGACTAGCCGGCGTGAGCAGTTCTTC. This gives the protein CASSSRTSRREQFF.

CDR3 amino acids: CANTTLIGQSYEQYF. In DNA form, the CDR3 reads TGTGCCAACACGACCCTTATAGGGCAGTCCTACGAGCAGTACTTC. J is TRBJ2-7 and V is TRBV5-6; D gene ambiguous. Per the germline V gene, CDR1 is SGHDT and CDR2 is YYEEEE. Trimming took off 9 bases at V and 1 base at J, with 20 bases between the two ends. This CDR3 has 15 amino acids.

This clone turned up a few times. The chain links TRBV3-1 (or the pseudogene TRBV3-2) to TRBJ1-6, with a weak D call TRBD1 (5 bases). Trimming stripped 5 bases from V and 9 bases from J, with 14 bases between. This CDR3 region has 14 residues. Germline V lookup: CDR1 LGHDT, CDR2 YNNKEL (reference sequence). CDR3 protein: CASSSGDGGSPLHF. The DNA for the CDR3 is TGTGCCAGCAGCTCCGGGGACGGGGGTTCACCCCTCCACTTT.

Here the CDR3 reads CASSIDGGRRLGNQPQHF. The CDR3 DNA sequence: TGTGCCAGTAGTATAGACGGCGGCAGGCGGCTTGGCAATCAGCCCCAGCATTTT. The rearrangement uses TRBV19 and TRBJ1-5; D is undetermined. CDR1 is LNHDA and CDR2 is SQIVND in the germline V gene (reference sequence). The CDR3 length is 18 residues. Trimming shortened V by 0 bases and J by 2 bases, and 17 bases separated the two germline ends.

The genes are TRBV29-1 and TRBJ1-2; D gene uncertain. The CDR3 spans 13 residues. CDR1 and CDR2 from the germline V gene are SQVTM and ANQGSEA. The germline V and J ends were trimmed by 1 base and 4 bases, with 10 bases remaining between them. Here the CDR3 reads CSVEAYPIYGYTF. As DNA, the CDR3 is TGCAGCGTTGAAGCGTACCCAATCTATGGCTACACCTTC.

This chain joins TRBV10-3 and TRBJ2-2; 11 positions match TRBD2. The CDR3 is 18 amino acids. The germline V gene has CDR1 ENHRY and CDR2 SYGVKD. V lost 0 bases to trimming and J lost 4 bases; unmatched junction nucleotides: 7. Here the CDR3 DNA reads TGTGCCATCAGTGAGTCGATCTCTAGCGGGGGGATCACCGGGGAGCTGTTTTTT. Its translation is CAISESISSGGITGELFF.

The genes are TRBV5-6 and TRBJ2-1; D is possibly TRBD2 (5 bases). The CDR3 covers 16 residues. Germline loops: CDR1 SGHDT, CDR2 YYEEEE. V shed 0 bases and J shed 6 bases, with 16 bases lying between them. CDR3 protein: CASSLAWLAVFNEQFF. The CDR3 nucleotides are TGTGCCAGCAGCTTGGCCTGGCTAGCAGTTTTCAATGAGCAGTTCTTC.

The rearrangement links TRBV30 to TRBJ2-7; 12 bases agree with TRBD2. With V trimmed by 5 bases and J by 3 bases, 11 bases remained unmatched. Germline V gene data show CDR1 as GTSNPN and CDR2 as SVGIG (reference sequence). The CDR3 runs to 16 residues. This CDR3 is CAWEGLAGGRIYEQYF. CDR3 bases: TGTGCCTGGGAGGGACTAGCGGGCGGGAGGATCTACGAGCAGTACTTC.

The chain links TRBV2 to TRBJ2-5; no clear D gene. V was clipped by 7 bases and J by 2 bases, with 11 bases between them. In germline, CDR1 is SNHLY, CDR2 FYNNEI. This CDR3 contains 13 residues. The CDR3 DNA reads TGTGCCAGCACCAAGATGGCACAAGAGACCCAGTACTTC. Encoded protein: CASTKMAQETQYF.

The chain combines TRBV6-5 with TRBJ1-1; perhaps TRBD1 as D (5 bases). Trimming cost V 6 bases and J 2 bases, with 13 bases left between them. Germline V gene data show CDR1 as MNHEY and CDR2 as SVGAGI. This CDR3 contains 14 residues. The CDR3 protein is CASRVDSFNTEAFF. The CDR3 nucleotides are TGTGCCAGCAGGGTAGACAGTTTTAACACTGAAGCTTTCTTT.

This rearrangement joins TRBV29-1 to TRBJ2-1; a weak D match, TRBD2 (6 bases). The length of the CDR3 is 11 residues. Germline V gene lookup returns CDR1 SQVTM and CDR2 ANQGSEA. V lost 5 bases and J 9 bases, leaving 11 bases between the germline ends. In DNA form, the CDR3 reads TGCAGCGTTCGGGAGCTGGGTGAGCAGTTCTTC. This gives the protein CSVRELGEQFF.

The rearrangement uses TRBV19 and TRBJ2-3, with 8 bases aligning to TRBD2. J lost 5 bases, V lost 8 bases, and 15 bases had no gene match. The CDR3 is made up of 16 amino acids. Germline-derived CDR1 and CDR2 are LNHDA and SQIVND (reference sequence). The CDR3 DNA follows: TGTGCCAGTCGAAAGACCCCGGGGGGGTTTGTAGATACGCAGTATTTT. It is translated as CASRKTPGGFVDTQYF.

The chain links TRBV5-1 to TRBJ2-3; tentatively, D is TRBD2 (5 bases). The CDR3 spans 15 residues. Deletions cut 1 base from V and 3 bases from J, with 12 bases between. Germline V gene data show CDR1 as SGHRS and CDR2 as YFSETQ. The CDR3 here is CASSLKVRGTDTQYF. In nucleotides, the CDR3 is TGCGCCAGCAGCTTGAAGGTTCGAGGGACAGATACGCAGTATTTT.

J is TRBJ1-5 and V is TRBV9; a possible D gene is TRBD1 (6 bases). The germline gives CDR1 SGDLS, CDR2 YYNGEE. The germline V and J ends were trimmed by 6 bases and 5 bases, with 18 bases remaining between them. The CDR3 is 15 residues long. The CDR3 protein is CASTPIDRIYQPQHF. Written as DNA, the CDR3 is TGTGCCAGCACCCCAATTGACAGGATCTATCAGCCCCAGCATTTT.

The chain has TRBV19 and TRBJ1-2, with D possibly TRBD1 on 6 matching bases. The CDR3 loop spans 14 amino acids. Germline values: CDR1 LNHDA, CDR2 SQIVND (reference sequence). With 6 bases removed from V and 6 bases from J, the gap between germline ends came to 17 bases. The CDR3 DNA follows: TGTGCCAGTAGGCCAGTGGGGGGGGCCCATGGCTACACCTTC. It yields the protein CASRPVGGAHGYTF.

This clone was seen more than once but under ten times. This rearrangement joins TRBV18 to TRBJ2-2; TRBD2 matches at 8 bases. CDR1 and CDR2 (germline): KGHSH, LQKENI. V gave up 3 bases and J gave up 8 bases; unmatched junction bases: 8. The CDR3 is made up of 15 amino acids. This chain's CDR3 is CASSPGLARAGELFF. The CDR3 region has the DNA TGTGCCAGCTCACCCGGACTAGCACGGGCTGGGGAGCTGTTTTTT.

This sequence joins TRBV13 and TRBJ2-5, with 10 bases fitting TRBD2. The CDR3 sequence is 17 residues long. CDR1 and CDR2 (germline): PRHDT, FYEKMQ (reference sequence). V shed 5 bases and J 1 base; nucleotides not matched to a gene: 10. CDR3 nucleotide sequence: TGTGCCAGCAGCCAAAGGTGGCAGCGGGGGGGCCAAGAGACCCAGTACTTC. It codes for CASSQRWQRGGQETQYF.

This chain connects TRBV11-3 to TRBJ2-5, with unresolved D. This CDR3 spans 11 amino acids. Trimming removed 4 bases at V and 6 bases at J, with 6 bases between. Germline V lookup: CDR1 SGHNT, CDR2 YENEEA. The CDR3 region is CASSYGKTQYF. For the CDR3, the DNA is TGTGCCAGCAGCTACGGAAAGACCCAGTACTTC.

V is TRBV20-1 and J is TRBJ1-1; no clear D gene. Trimming cost V 0 bases and J 8 bases, with 7 bases left between them. The germline gives CDR1 DFQATT, CDR2 SNEGSKA (reference sequence). This CDR3 has 11 residues. The CDR3 region has the DNA TGCAGTGCTAGAGATGACCGGGAAGCTTTCTTT. Its translation is CSARDDREAFF.

The chain combines TRBV11-3 with TRBJ2-7; tentatively, D is TRBD2 (5 bases). Looked up from germline, CDR1 is SGHNT and CDR2 is YENEEA. This CDR3 has 13 residues. V was cut by 0 bases and J by 6 bases, with 9 bases left in between. In DNA form, the CDR3 reads TGTGCCAGCAGCTTAGATCTCGAGGGCGAGCAGTACTTC. Translated, it gives CASSLDLEGEQYF.